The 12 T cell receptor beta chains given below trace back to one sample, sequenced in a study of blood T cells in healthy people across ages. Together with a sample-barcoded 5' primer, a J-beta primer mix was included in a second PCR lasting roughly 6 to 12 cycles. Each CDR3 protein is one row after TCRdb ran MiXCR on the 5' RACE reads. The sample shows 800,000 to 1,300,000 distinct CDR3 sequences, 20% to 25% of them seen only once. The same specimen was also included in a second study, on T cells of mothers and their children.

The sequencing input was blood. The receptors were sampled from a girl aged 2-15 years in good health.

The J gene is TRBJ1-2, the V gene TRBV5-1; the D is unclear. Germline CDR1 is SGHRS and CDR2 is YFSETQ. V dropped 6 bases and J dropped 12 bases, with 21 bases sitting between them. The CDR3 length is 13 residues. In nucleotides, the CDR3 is TGCGCCAGCAACCCAGGTGACTATGGCTACGACACCTTC. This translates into CASNPGDYGYDTF.

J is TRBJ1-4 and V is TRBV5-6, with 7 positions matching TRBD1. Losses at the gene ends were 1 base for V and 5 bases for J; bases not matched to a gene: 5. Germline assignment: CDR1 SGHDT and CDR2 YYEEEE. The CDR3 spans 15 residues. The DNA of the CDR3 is TGTGCCAGCAGCTTGACTATACAGGGGAATGAAAAACTGTTTTTT. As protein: CASSLTIQGNEKLFF.

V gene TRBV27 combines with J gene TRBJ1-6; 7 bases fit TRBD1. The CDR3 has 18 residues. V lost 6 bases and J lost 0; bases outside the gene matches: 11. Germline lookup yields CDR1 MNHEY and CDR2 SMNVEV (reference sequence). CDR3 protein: CASRLAGTASSYNSPLHF. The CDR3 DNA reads TGTGCCAGCAGATTAGCCGGGACAGCCAGCTCCTATAATTCACCCCTCCACTTT.

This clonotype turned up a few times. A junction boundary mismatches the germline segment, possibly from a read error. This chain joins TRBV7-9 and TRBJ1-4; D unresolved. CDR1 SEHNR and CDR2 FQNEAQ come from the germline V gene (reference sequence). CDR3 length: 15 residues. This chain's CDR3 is CASSLASGHHKNKIF. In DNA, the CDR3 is TGTGCCAGCAGCTTAGCGTCCGGGCACCATAAAAATAAGATCTTT.

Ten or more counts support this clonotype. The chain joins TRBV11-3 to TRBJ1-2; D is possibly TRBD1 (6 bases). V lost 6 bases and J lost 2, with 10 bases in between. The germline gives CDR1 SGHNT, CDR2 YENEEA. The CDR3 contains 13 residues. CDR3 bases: TGTGCCAGCAGTTCGGACAGCAACTATGGCTACACCTTC. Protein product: CASSSDSNYGYTF.

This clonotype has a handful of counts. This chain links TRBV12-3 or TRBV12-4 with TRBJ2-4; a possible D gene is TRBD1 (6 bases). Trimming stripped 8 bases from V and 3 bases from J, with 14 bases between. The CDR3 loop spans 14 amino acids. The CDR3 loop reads CASGQRNHKNIQYF. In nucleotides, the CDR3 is TGTGCCAGCGGACAGCGGAACCACAAAAACATTCAGTACTTC.

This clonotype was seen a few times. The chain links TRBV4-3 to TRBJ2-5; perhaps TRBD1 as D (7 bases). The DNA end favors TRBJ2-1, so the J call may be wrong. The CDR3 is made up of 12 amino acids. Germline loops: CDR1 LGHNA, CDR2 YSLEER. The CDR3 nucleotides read TGCGCCAGCAGTCCAGGGGGGCATGAGCAGTTCTTC. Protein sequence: CASSPGGHEQFF.

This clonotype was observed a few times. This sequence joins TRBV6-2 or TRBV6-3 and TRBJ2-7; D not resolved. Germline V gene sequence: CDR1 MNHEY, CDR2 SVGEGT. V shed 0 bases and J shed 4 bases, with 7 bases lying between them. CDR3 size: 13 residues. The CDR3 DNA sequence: TGTGCCAGCAGTTACTCGATTGGTTACGAGCAGTACTTC. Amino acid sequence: CASSYSIGYEQYF.

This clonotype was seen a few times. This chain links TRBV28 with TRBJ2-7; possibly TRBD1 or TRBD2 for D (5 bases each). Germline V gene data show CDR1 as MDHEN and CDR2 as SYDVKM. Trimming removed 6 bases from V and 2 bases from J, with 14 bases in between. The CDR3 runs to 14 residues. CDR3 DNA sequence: TGTGCCAGCAGAGCCAGGGACCTGACCTACGAGCAGTACTTC. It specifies CASRARDLTYEQYF.

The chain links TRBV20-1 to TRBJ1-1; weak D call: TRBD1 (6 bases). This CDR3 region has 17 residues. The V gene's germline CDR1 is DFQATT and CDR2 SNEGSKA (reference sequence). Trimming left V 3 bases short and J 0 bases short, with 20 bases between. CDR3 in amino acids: CSARVVRADRMNTEAFF. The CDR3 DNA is TGCAGTGCTAGGGTCGTCCGGGCAGACAGGATGAACACTGAAGCTTTCTTT.

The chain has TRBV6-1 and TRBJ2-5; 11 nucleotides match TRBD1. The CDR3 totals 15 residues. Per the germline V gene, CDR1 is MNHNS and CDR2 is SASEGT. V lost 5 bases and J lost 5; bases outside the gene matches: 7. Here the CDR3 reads CASSLGQGASETQYF. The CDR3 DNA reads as TGTGCCAGCAGTCTCGGACAGGGGGCCAGTGAGACCCAGTACTTC.

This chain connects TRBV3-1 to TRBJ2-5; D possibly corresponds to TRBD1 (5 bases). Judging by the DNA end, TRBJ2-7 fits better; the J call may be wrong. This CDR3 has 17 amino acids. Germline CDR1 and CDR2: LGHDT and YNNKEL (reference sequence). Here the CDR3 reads CASSQGRGQKNFYEQYF. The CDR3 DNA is TGTGCCAGCAGCCAAGGGCGCGGACAAAAAAATTTCTACGAGCAGTACTTC.